This record looks at one T cell receptor (beta chain) sequence and its context. TCRdb redid the calling of the 5' RACE reads with MiXCR, one entry per CDR3 protein. The sample carries roughly 250,000 distinct CDR3 sequences, over 12% recorded once. This entry comes from a study of identical twins. No donor was unhealthy or non-Caucasian. The sequence derives from a woman between 18 and 30 years old in good health. The sample comprised memory (CD45RO+) T cells sorted from blood.

CDR3 region: CASSLTSGGIPYEQYF. For the CDR3, the DNA is TGTGCCAGCAGCTTAACCAGCGGGGGAATTCCCTACGAGCAGTACTTC. The chain employs TRBV11-2 and TRBJ2-7; 8 bases are shared with TRBD2. Germline V CDR1 and CDR2: SGHAT, FQNNGV. V was clipped by 2 bases and J by 2 bases; unmatched bases: 8. The CDR3 consists of 16 residues. Filled out from reference TRBV11-2 and TRBJ2-7, the complete variable domain reads EAGVAQSPRYKIIEKRQSVAFWCNPISGHATLYWYQQILGQGPKLLIQFQNNGVVDDSQLPKDRFSAERLKGVDSTLKIQPAKLEDSAVYLCASSLTSGGIPYEQYFGPGTRLTVT.